This T cell receptor beta chain was obtained from a study of cytotoxic CD8 clonotypes in ibrutinib-treated CLL. Study results and limitations: Sustained-remission and progressing patients' sampling times differed. The clonality rise at ibrutinib response reflected private clonotype expansion.

In regard to this clone: Its antigen is not identified.

Method: immunoSEQ multiplex PCR; TCRdb's copy keeps in-frame clones and lacks some. The sample lists about 140,000 clones; roughly 76% were seen once. The CDR3 contains 13 residues. The germline V and J ends were trimmed by 1 base and 7 bases, with 10 bases remaining between them. The germline CDR1 and CDR2 sequences are SGHNT and YENEEA. The starting material was PBMCs, obtained after 24 months of ibrutinib treatment. This TCR derives from a human donor with chronic lymphocytic leukemia. The rearrangement links TRBV11-3 to TRBJ1-1; no reliable D call. CDR3 amino acids: CASSLGGGREAFF. The CDR3 DNA is TGTGCCAGCAGCTTAGGGGGAGGACGTGAAGCTTTCTTT.